Below are 27 T cell receptor beta chains sequenced from a single sample in a study of T cells in Graves' hyperthyroidism and ophthalmopathy. The investigators amplified TCR beta CDR3 regions from RNA transcripts. Primed by the HTBI set, a first-round RT-PCR was run on the TCR CDR3. TCRdb reprocessed the multiplex PCR reads with MiXCR, giving one entry per CDR3 protein. The sample includes a few hundred thousand distinct CDR3 sequences, just under 25% of them seen just once. Material for sequencing was blood. These receptors were obtained from a man between 50 and 59 years old with Graves' hyperthyroidism.

This clonotype turned up a few times. The chain combines TRBV2 with TRBJ1-1, with unresolved D. V lost 4 bases and J lost 0, with 6 bases in between. The CDR3 is made up of 13 amino acids. Germline lookup yields CDR1 SNHLY and CDR2 FYNNEI. CDR3 nucleotide sequence: TGTGCCAGCAGTGCCCAGATGAACACTGAAGCTTTCTTT. Its translation is CASSAQMNTEAFF.

There are a few counts of this clonotype. V usage is TRBV27 and J usage is TRBJ2-7; 10 bases map to TRBD2. The CDR3 is made up of 16 amino acids. Trimming removed 5 bases from V and 0 bases from J; junction bases left unmatched: 7. CDR1 is MNHEY, CDR2 SMNVEV, per germline (reference sequence). CDR3 sequence: CASSLLAGVHSYEQYF. DNA of the CDR3: TGTGCCAGCAGTCTGCTAGCGGGAGTCCACTCCTACGAGCAGTACTTC.

The gene calls are TRBV20-1 and TRBJ1-2; D remains unclear. The germline gives CDR1 DFQATT, CDR2 SNEGSKA (reference sequence). This CDR3 is built from 14 residues. Trimming removed 3 bases at V and 4 bases at J, with 15 bases between. The CDR3 protein is CSARMFGKAYGYTF. The CDR3 DNA follows: TGCAGTGCTAGGATGTTTGGGAAGGCCTATGGCTACACCTTC.

This clonotype was detected a few times. CDR3: CAIRDPQKYNNEQFF. In DNA, the CDR3 is TGTGCCATCAGGGACCCCCAAAAGTATAACAATGAGCAGTTCTTC. The chain combines TRBV10-3 with TRBJ2-1; D not resolved. Germline V gene sequence: CDR1 ENHRY, CDR2 SYGVKD. V was shortened by 6 bases and J by 5 bases, with 17 bases between the two germline ends. The CDR3 consists of 15 residues.

A few counts support this clonotype. The chain employs TRBV19 and TRBJ1-5; weak D call: TRBD1 (5 bases). V lost 4 bases and J 3 bases, leaving 13 bases between the germline ends. From germline, CDR1 is LNHDA and CDR2 SQIVND (reference sequence). There are 15 residues in the CDR3. The CDR3 reads CASSNLLGPNQPQHF. In DNA, the CDR3 is TGTGCCAGTAGTAACTTGTTGGGACCCAATCAGCCCCAGCATTTT.

This clonotype occurred many times. The chain recombines TRBV28 with TRBJ2-1; D may correspond to TRBD1 or TRBD2 (6 bases each). The germline V and J ends were trimmed by 1 base and 6 bases, with 13 bases remaining between them. The germline V gene encodes CDR1 MDHEN and CDR2 SYDVKM. The CDR3 loop spans 15 amino acids. CDR3 sequence reads: CASSLYTRGGNEQFF. In nucleotides, the CDR3 is TGTGCCAGCAGTTTATACACCAGGGGAGGCAATGAGCAGTTCTTC.

This clonotype was picked up a small number of times. The chain carries TRBV30 and TRBJ1-2, with 10 bases identical to TRBD1. This CDR3 contains 13 residues. Germline V gives CDR1 GTSNPN, CDR2 SVGIG (reference sequence). The junction had 4 bases not matched to a gene; V was cut back by 8 bases and J by 1 base. This chain's CDR3 is CARGTGVNYGYTF. The DNA for the CDR3 is TGTGCCAGGGGGACAGGGGTTAACTATGGCTACACCTTC. Variable domain in full (rest from reference TRBV30 and TRBJ1-2): SQTIHQWPATLVQPVGSPLSLECTVEGTSNPNLYWYRQAAGRGLQLLFYSVGIGQISSEVPQNLSASRPQDRQFILSSKKLLLSDSGFYLCARGTGVNYGYTFGSGTRLTVV.

This clonotype turned up a few times. The chain employs TRBV7-9 and TRBJ2-7; 16 positions match TRBD2. Germline CDR1 SEHNR, CDR2 FQNEAQ (reference sequence). The CDR3 has 19 amino acids. The junction had 11 bases not matched to a gene; V was cut back by 6 bases and J by 0 bases. The CDR3 loop is CASRDLTGTSGRASYEQYF. CDR3 nucleotides: TGTGCCAGCAGAGACCTCACCGGGACTAGCGGGAGGGCCTCCTACGAGCAGTACTTC.

This clonotype has a count of ten or more. V usage is TRBV27 and J usage is TRBJ2-5; 7 bases align to TRBD2. The CDR3 spans 15 residues. After removal of 5 bases from V and 4 bases from J, the junction contained 10 bases not matched to a gene. Germline V gene data show CDR1 as MNHEY and CDR2 as SMNVEV (reference sequence). The CDR3 is CASSATGGSRETQYF. CDR3 in DNA: TGTGCCAGCAGTGCGACGGGCGGGAGTAGAGAGACCCAGTACTTC.

This clonotype has only a few counts. This chain connects TRBV28 to TRBJ1-5; tentatively, D is TRBD1 (5 bases). Trimming removed 6 bases at V and 4 bases at J, with 16 bases between. The CDR3 consists of 15 residues. The germline gives CDR1 MDHEN, CDR2 SYDVKM. The CDR3 sequence is CASRGGQGRNQPQHF. CDR3 nucleotide sequence: TGTGCCAGCAGGGGCGGGCAGGGAAGGAATCAGCCCCAGCATTTT.

This clonotype occurred a few times. The J gene is TRBJ1-1, the V gene TRBV19; D possibly corresponds to TRBD1 (5 bases). V gave up 5 bases and J gave up 5 bases, with 15 bases separating them. The length of the CDR3 is 14 residues. Germline CDR1 is LNHDA and CDR2 is SQIVND (reference sequence). CDR3 coding DNA: TGTGCCAGTAGTTCTGGGGGATTGAGGACTGAAGCTTTCTTT. The encoded protein is CASSSGGLRTEAFF. The complete variable domain, with remaining parts taken from reference TRBV19 and TRBJ1-1, reads DGGITQSPKYLFRKEGQNVTLSCEQNLNHDAMYWYRQDPGQGLRLIYYSQIVNDFQKGDIAEGYSVSREKKESFPLTVTSAQKNPTAFYLCASSSGGLRTEAFFGQGTRLTVV.

This clonotype was seen a handful of times. The rearrangement uses TRBV6-1 and TRBJ2-1; D gene uncertain. Trimming left V 5 bases short and J 3 bases short, with 11 bases between. Germline CDR1 MNHNS, CDR2 SASEGT. The CDR3 covers 14 residues. In nucleotides, the CDR3 is TGTGCCAGCAGTAGGTCCCTGAGCTACAATGAGCAGTTCTTC. It specifies CASSRSLSYNEQFF.

This clonotype was seen a few times. DNA for the CDR3: TGTGCCAGCAAAGTCCAGACAGCCTCAACTGAAGCTTTCTTT. Translation gives CASKVQTASTEAFF. The chain recombines TRBV19 with TRBJ1-1; weak D call: TRBD1 (5 bases). In germline, CDR1 is LNHDA, CDR2 SQIVND (reference sequence). Trimming cost V 9 bases and J 5 bases, with 19 bases left between them. This CDR3 is 14 amino acids long.

This clonotype was detected ten times or more. The chain joins TRBV6-1 to TRBJ1-5, with D uncertain. This CDR3 is 12 amino acids long. In germline, CDR1 is MNHNS, CDR2 SASEGT. With 1 base removed from V and 6 bases from J, the gap between germline ends came to 4 bases. The CDR3 DNA sequence: TGTGCCAGCAGTGAAGGGGGTCAGCCCCAGCATTTT. Translation: CASSEGGQPQHF.

The chain joins TRBV12-3 or TRBV12-4 to TRBJ2-1; D possibly corresponds to TRBD2 (7 bases). The CDR3 spans 16 residues. V lost 1 base and J lost 1, with 11 bases in between. The CDR3 coding sequence is TGTGCCAGCAGTTTAGAGGGGGGGGGGTCCTACAATGAGCAGTTCTTC. It encodes CASSLEGGGSYNEQFF.

The rearrangement joins TRBV20-1 to TRBJ1-1; maybe TRBD1 (6 bases). The CDR3 runs 14 residues. Trimming took off 4 bases at V and 4 bases at J, with 16 bases between the two ends. Germline V CDR1 and CDR2: DFQATT, SNEGSKA (reference sequence). The CDR3 nucleotides are TGCAGTGCTACCATTGTACAGGGAGGCACTGAAGCTTTCTTT. Amino acid sequence: CSATIVQGGTEAFF.

This clonotype was detected many times. The chain carries TRBV27 and TRBJ2-7; 8 bases are shared with TRBD2. Germline CDR1 and CDR2: MNHEY and SMNVEV (reference sequence). The CDR3 totals 16 residues. After removal of 3 bases from V and 0 bases from J, the junction contained 7 bases not matched to a gene. The CDR3 DNA is TGTGCCAGCAGTTTGTGGGCGGGAGGAAGCTCCTACGAGCAGTACTTC. Translated, it gives CASSLWAGGSSYEQYF.

Comment on this clonotype: This may come from a read error, since a much larger clone is one base off. V usage is TRBV7-2 and J usage is TRBJ2-7; D is undetermined. Germline loops: CDR1 SGHTA, CDR2 FQGNSA. This CDR3 region has 12 residues. The V gene lost 0 bases and the J gene lost 8 bases, with 8 bases spanning the gap. The CDR3 DNA reads TGTGCCAGCAGCTTAGCCGTTTACAAGCAGTACTTC. Protein product: CASSLAVYKQYF.

The chain carries TRBV7-9 and TRBJ2-5; 11 bases map to TRBD2. The germline CDR1 and CDR2 sequences are SEHNR and FQNEAQ (reference sequence). The CDR3 consists of 18 residues. Trimming took 0 bases from V and 4 from J; bases not matched to a gene: 10. CDR3 residues: CASSLASGRATGRETQYF. The DNA for the CDR3 is TGTGCCAGCAGCTTAGCTAGCGGGAGGGCCACAGGGAGAGAGACCCAGTACTTC.

The DNA for the CDR3 is TGCGCCAGCAGCCTGAACACAGGTTGGGGCGGCTCCTACAATGAGCAGTTCTTC. Protein sequence: CASSLNTGWGGSYNEQFF. This rearrangement joins TRBV5-1 to TRBJ2-1; D perhaps matches TRBD1 (5 bases). The ends were cut back, 4 bases at V and 0 bases at J, with 20 bases in the middle. The germline V gene has CDR1 SGHRS and CDR2 YFSETQ. The CDR3 is 18 residues long.

V usage is TRBV10-3 and J usage is TRBJ1-5, with a weak D call TRBD1 (6 bases). This CDR3 has 13 residues. Trimming cost V 11 bases and J 4 bases, with 15 bases left between them. Looked up from germline, CDR1 is ENHRY and CDR2 is SYGVKD. CDR3 region: CAARQENNQPQHF. In nucleotides, the CDR3 is TGTGCCGCCCGACAGGAGAATAATCAGCCCCAGCATTTT.

This clonotype was observed a handful of times. This chain uses TRBV24-1 with TRBJ2-2; 9 bases map to TRBD2. Germline V lookup: CDR1 KGHDR, CDR2 SFDVKD. CDR3 size: 17 residues. The V and J ends lost 0 bases and 4 bases, in that order; junction bases with no gene match: 5. The DNA for the CDR3 is TGTGCCACCAGTGATTTGAAGCGGGAGGTTAGCACCGGGGAGCTGTTTTTT. Translated: CATSDLKREVSTGELFF.

This rearrangement joins TRBV24-1 to TRBJ2-5; the match to TRBD1 covers 7 bases. CDR1 is KGHDR, CDR2 SFDVKD, per germline. The length of the CDR3 is 14 residues. V dropped 1 base and J dropped 3; count of bases not matched to a gene: 1. The CDR3 nucleotides read TGTGCCACCAGTGATTTAGGGACAGAAGAGACCCAGTACTTC. This encodes CATSDLGTEETQYF.

This clonotype was seen more than once but under ten times. The chain is built from TRBV29-1 and TRBJ2-7, with a possible D match to TRBD1 (6 bases). CDR1 is SQVTM, CDR2 ANQGSEA, per germline. This CDR3 has 12 residues. V lost 5 bases and J 2 bases, leaving 10 bases between the germline ends. CDR3 DNA sequence: TGCAGCGTTTCCAGGGGCACCTACGAGCAGTACTTC. Amino acid sequence: CSVSRGTYEQYF.

This CDR3 is CSAVYSRARPYNEQFF. Here the CDR3 DNA reads TGCAGTGCTGTATATTCCCGGGCGAGACCCTACAATGAGCAGTTCTTC. The chain uses TRBV20-1 and TRBJ2-1; D not certain. CDR3 length: 16 residues. The V end lost 5 bases, the J end lost 2 bases, and 19 bases lay between the germline ends. Germline CDR1 DFQATT, CDR2 SNEGSKA (reference sequence).

The rearrangement uses TRBV29-1 and TRBJ2-7; the match to TRBD2 covers 8 bases. The CDR3 runs 13 residues. V lost 6 bases, J lost 5 bases, and 9 bases stayed unmatched. Germline CDR1 reads SQVTM; CDR2 reads ANQGSEA. For the CDR3, the DNA is TGCAGCGTAAAAGGACTAGCTTTGAACGAGCAGTACTTC. Protein: CSVKGLALNEQYF.

The chain links TRBV7-2 to TRBJ1-1; D is unclear. From germline, CDR1 is SGHTA and CDR2 FQGNSA. The CDR3 sequence is 16 residues long. The V end lost 7 bases, the J end lost 0 bases, and 18 bases lay between the germline ends. The CDR3 loop reads CASTVQLPSLNTEAFF. The CDR3 DNA sequence: TGTGCCAGCACCGTACAGTTACCATCCCTGAACACTGAAGCTTTCTTT.